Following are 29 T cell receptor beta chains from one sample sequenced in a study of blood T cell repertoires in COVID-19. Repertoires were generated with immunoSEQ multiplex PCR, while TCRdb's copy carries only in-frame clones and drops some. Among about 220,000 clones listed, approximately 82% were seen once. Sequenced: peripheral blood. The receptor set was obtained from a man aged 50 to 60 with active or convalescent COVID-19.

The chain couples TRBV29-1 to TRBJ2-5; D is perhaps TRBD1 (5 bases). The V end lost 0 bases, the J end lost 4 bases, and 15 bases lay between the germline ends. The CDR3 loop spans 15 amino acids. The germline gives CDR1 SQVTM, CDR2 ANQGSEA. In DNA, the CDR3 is TGCAGCGTTGAAGATCTATTCGGAAGGGGAGAGACCCAGTACTTC. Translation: CSVEDLFGRGETQYF.

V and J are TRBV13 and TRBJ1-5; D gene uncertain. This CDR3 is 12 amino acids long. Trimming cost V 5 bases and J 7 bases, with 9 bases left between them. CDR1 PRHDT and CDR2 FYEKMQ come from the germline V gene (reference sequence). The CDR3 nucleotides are TGTGCCAGCAGCCGATCACAACAGCCCCAGCATTTT. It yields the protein CASSRSQQPQHF.

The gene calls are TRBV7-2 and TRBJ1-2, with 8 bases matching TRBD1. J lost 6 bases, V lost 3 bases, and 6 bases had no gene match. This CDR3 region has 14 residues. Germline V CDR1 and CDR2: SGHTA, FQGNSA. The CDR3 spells CASSFTGGGNGYTF. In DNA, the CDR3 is TGTGCCAGCAGCTTTACAGGGGGAGGAAATGGCTACACCTTC. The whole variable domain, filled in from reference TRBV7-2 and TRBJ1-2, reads GAGVSQSPSNKVTEKGKDVELRCDPISGHTALYWYRQSLGQGLEFLIYFQGNSAPDKSGLPSDRFSAERTGGSVSTLTIQRTQQEDSAVYLCASSFTGGGNGYTFGSGTRLTVV.

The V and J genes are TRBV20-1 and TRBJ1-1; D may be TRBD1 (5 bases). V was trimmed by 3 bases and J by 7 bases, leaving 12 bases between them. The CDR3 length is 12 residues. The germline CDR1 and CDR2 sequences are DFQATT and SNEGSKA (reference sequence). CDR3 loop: CSASATGVEAFF. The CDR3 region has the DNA TGCAGTGCTAGTGCAACGGGGGTTGAAGCTTTCTTT.

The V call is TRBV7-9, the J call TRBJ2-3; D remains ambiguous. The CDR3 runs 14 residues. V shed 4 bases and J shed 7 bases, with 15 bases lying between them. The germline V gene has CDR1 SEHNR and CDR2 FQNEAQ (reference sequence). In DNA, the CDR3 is TGTGCCAGCAGCTCCCAGGCGTGGTATCATACGCAGTATTTT. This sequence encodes CASSSQAWYHTQYF.

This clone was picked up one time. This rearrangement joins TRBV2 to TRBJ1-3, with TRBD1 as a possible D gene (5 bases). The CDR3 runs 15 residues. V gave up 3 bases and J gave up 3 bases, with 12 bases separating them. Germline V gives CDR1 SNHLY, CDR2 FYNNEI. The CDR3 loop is CASSEVTASGNTIYF. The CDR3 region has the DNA TGTGCCAGCAGTGAGGTGACAGCTAGTGGAAACACCATATATTTT.

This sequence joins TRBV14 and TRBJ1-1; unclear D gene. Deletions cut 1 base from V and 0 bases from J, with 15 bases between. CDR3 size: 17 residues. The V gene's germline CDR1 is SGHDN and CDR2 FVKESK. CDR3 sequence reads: CASSQVGGPGVNTEAFF. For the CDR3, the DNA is TGTGCCAGCAGCCAAGTGGGAGGGCCTGGGGTGAACACTGAAGCTTTCTTT.

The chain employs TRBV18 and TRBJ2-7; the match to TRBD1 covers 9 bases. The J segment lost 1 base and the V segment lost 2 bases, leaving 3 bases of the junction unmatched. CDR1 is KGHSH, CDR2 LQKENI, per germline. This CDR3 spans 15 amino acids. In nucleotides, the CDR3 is TGTGCCAGCTCACCAGCAGGGACAGGGTCCTACGAGCAGTACTTC. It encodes CASSPAGTGSYEQYF.

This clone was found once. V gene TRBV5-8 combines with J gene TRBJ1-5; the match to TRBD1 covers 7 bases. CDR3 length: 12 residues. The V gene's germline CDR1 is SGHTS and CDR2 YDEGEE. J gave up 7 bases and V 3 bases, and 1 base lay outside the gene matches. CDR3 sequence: CASSYRGQPQHF. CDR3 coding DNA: TGTGCCAGCAGCTACAGGGGACAGCCCCAGCATTTT.

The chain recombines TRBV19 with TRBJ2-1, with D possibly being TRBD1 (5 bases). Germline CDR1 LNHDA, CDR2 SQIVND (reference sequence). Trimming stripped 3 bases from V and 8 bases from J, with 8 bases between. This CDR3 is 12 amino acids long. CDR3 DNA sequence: TGTGCCAGTAGTATGCAGGGTTATGAGCAGTTCTTC. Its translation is CASSMQGYEQFF.

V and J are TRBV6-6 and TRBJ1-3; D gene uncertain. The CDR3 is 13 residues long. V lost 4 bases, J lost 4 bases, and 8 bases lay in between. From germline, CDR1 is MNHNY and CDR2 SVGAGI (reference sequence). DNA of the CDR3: TGTGCCAGCAGTTCCACTCGGGGAAACACCATATATTTT. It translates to CASSSTRGNTIYF.

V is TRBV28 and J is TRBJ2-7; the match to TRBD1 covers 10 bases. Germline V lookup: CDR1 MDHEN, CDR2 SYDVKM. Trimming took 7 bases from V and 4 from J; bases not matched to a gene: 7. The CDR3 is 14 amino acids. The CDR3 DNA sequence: TGTGCCAGCACCTCAGGGGACAGGGGTTACGAGCAGTACTTC. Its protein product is CASTSGDRGYEQYF.

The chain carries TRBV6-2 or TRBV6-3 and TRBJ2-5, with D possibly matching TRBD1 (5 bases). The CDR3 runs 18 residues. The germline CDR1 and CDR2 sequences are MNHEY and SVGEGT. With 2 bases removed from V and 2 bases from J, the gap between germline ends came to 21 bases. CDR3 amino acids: CASSYVLKATAQQETQYF. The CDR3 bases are TGTGCCAGCAGTTACGTTTTGAAGGCGACAGCCCAACAAGAGACCCAGTACTTC.

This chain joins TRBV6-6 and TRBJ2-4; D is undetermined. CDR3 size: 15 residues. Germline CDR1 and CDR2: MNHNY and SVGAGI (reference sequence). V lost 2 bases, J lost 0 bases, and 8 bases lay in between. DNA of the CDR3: TGTGCCAGCAGTTACGAGAATGAAGCCAAAAACATTCAGTACTTC. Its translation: CASSYENEAKNIQYF.

The chain's CDR3 is CASSPPAGLQETQYF. In nucleotides, the CDR3 is TGTGCCAGCAGCCCCCCCGCAGGACTACAAGAGACCCAGTACTTC. The chain is built from TRBV7-2 and TRBJ2-5, with a weak D call TRBD2 (6 bases). Per germline, CDR1 SGHTA and CDR2 FQGNSA. This CDR3 spans 15 amino acids. V was clipped by 5 bases and J by 2 bases, with 15 bases between them.

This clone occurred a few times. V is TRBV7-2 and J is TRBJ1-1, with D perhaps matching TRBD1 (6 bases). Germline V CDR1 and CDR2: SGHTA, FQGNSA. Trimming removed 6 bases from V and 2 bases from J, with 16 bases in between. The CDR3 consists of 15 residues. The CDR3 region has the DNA TGTGCCAGCAGGGATCGGACAGCATTTAACACTGAAGCTTTCTTT. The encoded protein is CASRDRTAFNTEAFF.

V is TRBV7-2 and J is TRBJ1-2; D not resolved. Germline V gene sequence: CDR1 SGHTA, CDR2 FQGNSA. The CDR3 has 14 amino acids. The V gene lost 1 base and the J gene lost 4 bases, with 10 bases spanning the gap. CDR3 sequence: CASSLGQILYGYTF. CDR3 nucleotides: TGTGCCAGCAGCTTAGGGCAGATCCTCTATGGCTACACCTTC.

The CDR3 loop is CASRVAGKLYAFF. Here the CDR3 DNA reads TGTGCCAGCAGGGTTGCAGGGAAATTGTACGCTTTCTTT. The rearrangement links TRBV28 to TRBJ1-1; possible D gene TRBD1, 5 bases. V lost 6 bases and J lost 11, with 19 bases in between. In germline, CDR1 is MDHEN, CDR2 SYDVKM. The length of the CDR3 is 13 residues.

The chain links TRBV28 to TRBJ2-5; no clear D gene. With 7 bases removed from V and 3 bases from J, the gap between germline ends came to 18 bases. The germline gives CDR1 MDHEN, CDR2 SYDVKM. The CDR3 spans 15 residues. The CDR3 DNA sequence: TGTGCCAGCATGTCCCGAGGAGCAACTAAAGAGACCCAGTACTTC. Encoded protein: CASMSRGATKETQYF.

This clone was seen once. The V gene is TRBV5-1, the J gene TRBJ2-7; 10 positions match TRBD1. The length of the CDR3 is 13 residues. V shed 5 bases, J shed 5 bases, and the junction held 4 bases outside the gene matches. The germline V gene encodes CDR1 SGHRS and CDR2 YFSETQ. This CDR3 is CASSGQGGHEQYF. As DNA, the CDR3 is TGCGCCAGCAGTGGACAGGGGGGCCACGAGCAGTACTTC.

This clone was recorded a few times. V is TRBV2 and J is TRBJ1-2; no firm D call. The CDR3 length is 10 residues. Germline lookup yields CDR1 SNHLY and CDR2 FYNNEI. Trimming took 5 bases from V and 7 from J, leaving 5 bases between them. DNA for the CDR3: TGTGCCAGCAGTTCGAGTGGCTACACCTTC. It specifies CASSSSGYTF.

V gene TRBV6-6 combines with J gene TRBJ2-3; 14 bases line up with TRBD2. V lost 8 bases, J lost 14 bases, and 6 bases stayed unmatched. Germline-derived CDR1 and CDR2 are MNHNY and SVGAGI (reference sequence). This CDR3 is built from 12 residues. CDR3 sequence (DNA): TGTGCCAGCTGGACTAGCGGGGGGTCCCCGTATTTT. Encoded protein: CASWTSGGSPYF.

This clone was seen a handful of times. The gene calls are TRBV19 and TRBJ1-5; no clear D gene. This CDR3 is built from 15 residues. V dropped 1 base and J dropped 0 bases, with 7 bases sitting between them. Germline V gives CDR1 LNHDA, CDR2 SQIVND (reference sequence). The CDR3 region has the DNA TGTGCCAGTAGTATAGTCGGTTTTAGCAATCAGCCCCAGCATTTT. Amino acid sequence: CASSIVGFSNQPQHF.

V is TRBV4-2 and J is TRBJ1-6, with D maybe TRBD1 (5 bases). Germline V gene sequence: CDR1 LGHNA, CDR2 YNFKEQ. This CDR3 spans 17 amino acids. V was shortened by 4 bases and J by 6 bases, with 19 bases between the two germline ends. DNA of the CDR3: TGTGCCAGCAGCCTCGTAGCGGGGCACAGCGCTAATTCACCCCTCCACTTT. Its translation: CASSLVAGHSANSPLHF.

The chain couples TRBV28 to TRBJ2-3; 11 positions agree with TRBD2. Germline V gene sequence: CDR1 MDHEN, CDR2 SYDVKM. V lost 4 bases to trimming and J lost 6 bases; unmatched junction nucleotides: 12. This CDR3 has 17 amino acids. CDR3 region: CASSSGLAADFRDTQYF. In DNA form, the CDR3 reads TGTGCCAGCAGTTCGGGACTAGCGGCCGACTTTAGGGATACGCAGTATTTT.

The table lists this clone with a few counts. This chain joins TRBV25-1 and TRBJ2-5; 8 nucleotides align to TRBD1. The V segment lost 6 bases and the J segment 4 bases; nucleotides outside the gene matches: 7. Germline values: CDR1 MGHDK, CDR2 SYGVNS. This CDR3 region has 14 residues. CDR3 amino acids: CASSDTGGGETQYF. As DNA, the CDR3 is TGTGCCAGCAGCGATACAGGGGGAGGAGAGACCCAGTACTTC.

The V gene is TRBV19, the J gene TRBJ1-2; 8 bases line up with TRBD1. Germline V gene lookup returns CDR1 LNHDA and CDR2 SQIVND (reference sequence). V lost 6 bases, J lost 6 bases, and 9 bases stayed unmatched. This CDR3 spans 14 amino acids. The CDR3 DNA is TGTGCCAGTAGGGACAGGGAGAGGTCGGATGGCTACACCTTC. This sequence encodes CASRDRERSDGYTF.

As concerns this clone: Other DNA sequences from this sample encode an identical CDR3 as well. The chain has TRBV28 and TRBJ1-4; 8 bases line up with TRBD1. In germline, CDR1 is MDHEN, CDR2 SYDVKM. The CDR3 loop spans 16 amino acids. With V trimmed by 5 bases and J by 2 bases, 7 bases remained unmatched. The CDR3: CASSLTGGTTNEKLFF. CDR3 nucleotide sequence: TGTGCCAGCAGTCTTACAGGGGGTACGACTAATGAAAAACTGTTTTTT.

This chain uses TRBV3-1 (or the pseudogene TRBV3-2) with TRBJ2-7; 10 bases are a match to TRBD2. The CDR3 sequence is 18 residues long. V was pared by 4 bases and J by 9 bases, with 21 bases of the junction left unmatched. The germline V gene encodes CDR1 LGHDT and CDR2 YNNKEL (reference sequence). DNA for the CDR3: TGTGCCAGCAGCCGCCAACCCTCAACTAGCGGGACCGGCCCCCGGCAGTACTTC. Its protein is CASSRQPSTSGTGPRQYF.